This section outlines one T cell receptor beta chain sequence together with its context. How the authors handled the data: Amplifying reference gene primers gave estimates of nucleated cell counts. This table comes from immunoSEQ multiplex PCR, and its TCRdb copy is limited to in-frame clones, with some not included. V and J calls and clone size are as listed in that table; D and trimming were resolved from the DNA. This sample carries fewer than 80,000 clones, 90% of them seen once, and the ten largest clones take around 7%. This CDR3 has 15 amino acids. Trimming took 4 bases from V and 0 from J; bases not matched to a gene: 7. CDR1 and CDR2 (germline): SGHRS, YFSETQ. The data derive from a study of blood T cell repertoires in COVID-19. Study-level background: Acute and convalescent COVID-19 samples came from the United States, Italy and Spain. From T cells, B-cell-depleted T cells, or PBMCs came the material, which was cDNA or gDNA.

Sequencing used peripheral blood. This clonotype was obtained from a human donor in a cohort sampled during active COVID-19. J is TRBJ2-7 and V is TRBV5-1; 7 bases are a match to TRBD1. The CDR3 DNA is TGCGCCAGCAGCGGACAGGTCCTTAGCTCCTACGAGCAGTACTTC. Residues: CASSGQVLSSYEQYF.